A single sample is the source of the 6 T cell receptor beta chains below, sequenced in a study of blood T cell repertoires in COVID-19. Measured with immunoSEQ multiplex PCR; TCRdb has only the in-frame clones, and not every one. This table holds approximately 280,000 clones, approximately 90% found once. Sequencing was carried out using peripheral blood. The receptor source for this set is a man aged 35 to 55 with acute or convalescent COVID-19.

The rearrangement links TRBV6-5 to TRBJ1-1; D is possibly TRBD1 (6 bases). Trimming removed 7 bases at V and 1 base at J, with 10 bases between. Per the germline V gene, CDR1 is MNHEY and CDR2 is SVGAGI. This CDR3 contains 13 residues. The CDR3 is CASKRGGNTEAFF. The CDR3 DNA is TGTGCCAGCAAAAGAGGGGGGAACACTGAAGCTTTCTTT.

This clone was recorded only once. The V and J genes are TRBV29-1 and TRBJ2-1; the match to TRBD2 covers 7 bases. Losses at the gene ends were 7 bases for V and 0 bases for J; bases not matched to a gene: 9. The germline CDR1 and CDR2 sequences are SQVTM and ANQGSEA. The CDR3 runs to 15 residues. The CDR3 nucleotides read TGCAGCGCATGGACTAGATCGGCCTCCTACAATGAGCAGTTCTTC. This gives the protein CSAWTRSASYNEQFF.

V is TRBV2 and J is TRBJ2-2, with D uncertain. V was trimmed by 7 bases and J by 1 base, leaving 10 bases between them. The CDR3 is 14 amino acids. Per germline, CDR1 SNHLY and CDR2 FYNNEI. CDR3 nucleotide sequence: TGTGCCAGCAACCGAGATTGGAACACCGGGGAGCTGTTTTTT. Translated, it gives CASNRDWNTGELFF.

This chain connects TRBV7-6 to TRBJ1-2, with 8 bases fitting TRBD1. The junction had 10 bases not matched to a gene; V was cut back by 5 bases and J by 5 bases. The CDR3 runs 15 residues. The germline CDR1 and CDR2 sequences are SGHVS and FNYEAQ. CDR3 in DNA: TGTGCCAGCAGCCTAAGTCCGGGACAGGCTTATGGCTACACCTTC. Protein sequence: CASSLSPGQAYGYTF. Complete variable domain (other parts from reference TRBV7-6 and TRBJ1-2): GAGVSQSPRYKVTKRGQDVALRCDPISGHVSLYWYRQALGQGPEFLTYFNYEAQQDKSGLPNDRFSAERPEGSISTLTIQRTEQRDSAMYRCASSLSPGQAYGYTFGSGTRLTVV.

The gene calls are TRBV11-2 and TRBJ1-5; 7 bases agree with TRBD1. The CDR3 spans 13 residues. Trimming removed 4 bases from V and 4 bases from J; junction bases left unmatched: 1. Germline V gives CDR1 SGHAT, CDR2 FQNNGV. The CDR3 sequence: CASSWGQNQPQHF. The CDR3 bases are TGTGCCAGCAGCTGGGGACAGAATCAGCCCCAGCATTTT. Supplemented by reference TRBV11-2 and TRBJ1-5, the full variable domain reads EAGVAQSPRYKIIEKRQSVAFWCNPISGHATLYWYQQILGQGPKLLIQFQNNGVVDDSQLPKDRFSAERLKGVDSTLKIQPAKLEDSAVYLCASSWGQNQPQHFGDGTRLSIL.

This clone was found once. The genes are TRBV9 and TRBJ2-1; 9 bases map to TRBD1. This CDR3 region has 19 residues. Trimming cost V 0 bases and J 7 bases; bases outside gene matches: 17. Germline loops: CDR1 SGDLS, CDR2 YYNGEE. The CDR3 region has the DNA TGTGCCAGCAGCGTAGGGAGTTTGAGGGGGACAGGGAACAGGAATGAGCAGTTCTTC. It is translated as CASSVGSLRGTGNRNEQFF. The full variable domain, rest sourced from reference TRBV9 and TRBJ2-1, is DSGVTQTPKHLITATGQRVTLRCSPRSGDLSVYWYQQSLDQGLQFLIQYYNGEERAKGNILERFSAQQFPDLHSELNLSSLELGDSALYFCASSVGSLRGTGNRNEQFFGPGTRLTVL.